This T cell receptor (beta chain) was captured by sequencing in a study of T-cell memory formation after mild COVID-19. The ends were cut back, 0 bases at V and 5 bases at J, with 13 bases in the middle. The CDR3 sequence is 15 residues long. Looked up from germline, CDR1 is LGHNA and CDR2 is YSLEER. Each CDR3 protein is one row after TCRdb ran MiXCR on the 5' RACE reads. The sample has hundreds of thousands of distinct CDR3 sequences, about a fifth seen once. This receptor was taken from an adult woman who had mild COVID-19 (a few samples of this study predate the infection). Cell type and time point are not known. The chain joins TRBV4-3 to TRBJ2-5; D uncertain. Sample: PBMCs or a T cell subset sorted from them (not recorded which). The CDR3 here is CASSQDARREETQYF. CDR3 nucleotide sequence: TGCGCCAGCAGCCAAGATGCTCGTCGAGAGGAGACCCAGTACTTC.